This T cell receptor beta chain was recorded in a study of blood T cell repertoires in COVID-19. Study as a whole: Samples of COVID-19 (acute and convalescent) were obtained from the United States, Italy and Spain.

Sequencing used immunoSEQ multiplex PCR; TCRdb keeps in-frame clones, though not all of them. There are some 260,000 clones in the sample; approximately 79% occur only once, and 3% to 4% lies in the top ten. This CDR3 comprises 14 residues. After removal of 4 bases from V and 3 bases from J, the junction contained 7 bases not matched to a gene. Germline V gene sequence: CDR1 SGDLS, CDR2 YYNGEE. This chain links TRBV9 with TRBJ2-7, with 7 bases identical to TRBD2. This receptor was identified in a woman in her 40s with active or convalescent COVID-19. The sequencing sample was made of peripheral blood. Here the CDR3 DNA reads TGTGCCAGCAGCCCTTGGGGGGGAGGCTACGAGCAGTACTTC. Protein product: CASSPWGGGYEQYF.